This TCR beta chain was sequenced for a study of beta chain features in type 1 diabetes. Study-level information: There were approximately 100,000,000 sorted cells examined across all samples.

CDR1 ENHRY and CDR2 SYGVKD come from the germline V gene. The CDR3 consists of 15 residues. The ends lost 0 bases at V and 6 bases at J; junction bases unmatched: 6. Expressed TCRB transcripts were sequenced because the entire RNA isolate underwent reverse transcription. Using immunoSEQ multiplex PCR, the repertoire was profiled, and TCRdb retains in-frame clones only, with some absent. The top ten hold approximately 1.5% of the sample, which has roughly 53,000 clones, 42% seen once. Study results and caveats: People with Type 1 diabetes carried modestly yet significantly shorter TCRB CDR3s in all four CD4+ subsets.

Points on this clone: No antigen is known for it.

The TCR originated in a man aged 25-45 years with type 1 diabetes. J is TRBJ1-1 and V is TRBV10-3; 8 bases agree with TRBD1. The sample consisted of Tregs from blood. CDR3 loop: CAISESGQGKPEAFF. CDR3 sequence (DNA): TGTGCCATCAGTGAGTCTGGACAGGGAAAACCTGAAGCTTTCTTT.